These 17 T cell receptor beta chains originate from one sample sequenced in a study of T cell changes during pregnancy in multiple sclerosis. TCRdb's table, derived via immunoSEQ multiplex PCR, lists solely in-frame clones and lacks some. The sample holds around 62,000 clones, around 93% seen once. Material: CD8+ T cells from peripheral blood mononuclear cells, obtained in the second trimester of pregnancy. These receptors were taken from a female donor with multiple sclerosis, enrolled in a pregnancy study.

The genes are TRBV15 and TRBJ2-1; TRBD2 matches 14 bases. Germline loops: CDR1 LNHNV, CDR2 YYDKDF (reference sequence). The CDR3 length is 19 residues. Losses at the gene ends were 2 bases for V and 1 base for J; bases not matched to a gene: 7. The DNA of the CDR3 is TGTGCCACCAGCAGATCGGGGACTAGCGGGAGTAGGTCCTACAATGAGCAGTTCTTC. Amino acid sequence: CATSRSGTSGSRSYNEQFF. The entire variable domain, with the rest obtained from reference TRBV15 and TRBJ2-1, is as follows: DAMVIQNPRYQVTQFGKPVTLSCSQTLNHNVMYWYQQKSSQAPKLLFHYYDKDFNNEADTPDNFQSRRPNTSFCFLDIRSPGLGDTAMYLCATSRSGTSGSRSYNEQFFGPGTRLTVL.

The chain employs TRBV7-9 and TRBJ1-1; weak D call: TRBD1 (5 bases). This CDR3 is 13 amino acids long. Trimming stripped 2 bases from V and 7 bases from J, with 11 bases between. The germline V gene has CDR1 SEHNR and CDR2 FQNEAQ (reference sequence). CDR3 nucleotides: TGTGCCAGCAGCTTACAAGGGGCTGATGAAGCTTTCTTT. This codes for CASSLQGADEAFF.

As DNA, the CDR3 is TGTGCCAGCAGTCCGGGACTAGCGGGAGACAATGAGCAGTTCTTC. This codes for CASSPGLAGDNEQFF. This chain uses TRBV27 with TRBJ2-1; 14 positions match TRBD2. Unmatched junction bases numbered 2, after V lost 5 bases and J lost 5 bases. Germline lookup yields CDR1 MNHEY and CDR2 SMNVEV (reference sequence). This CDR3 contains 15 residues.

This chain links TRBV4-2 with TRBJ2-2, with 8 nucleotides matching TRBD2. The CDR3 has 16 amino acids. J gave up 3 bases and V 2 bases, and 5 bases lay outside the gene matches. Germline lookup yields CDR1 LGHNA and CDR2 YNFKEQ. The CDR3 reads CASSQWAGGDTGELFF. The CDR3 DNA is TGTGCCAGCAGCCAATGGGCGGGGGGAGACACCGGGGAGCTGTTTTTT.

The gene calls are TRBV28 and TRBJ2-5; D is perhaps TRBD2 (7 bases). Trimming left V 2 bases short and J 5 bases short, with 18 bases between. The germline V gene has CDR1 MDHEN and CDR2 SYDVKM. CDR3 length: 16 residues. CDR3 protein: CASSLMEGGGWETQYF. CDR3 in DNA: TGTGCCAGCAGTTTAATGGAGGGAGGGGGATGGGAGACCCAGTACTTC.

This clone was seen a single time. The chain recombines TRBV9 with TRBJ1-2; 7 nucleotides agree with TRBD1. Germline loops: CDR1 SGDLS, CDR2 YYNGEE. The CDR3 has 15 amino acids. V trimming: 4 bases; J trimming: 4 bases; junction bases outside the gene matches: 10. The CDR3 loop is CASSPTRDSLYGYTF. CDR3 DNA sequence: TGTGCCAGCAGCCCCACCCGGGACAGCCTCTATGGCTACACCTTC.

CDR3 in amino acids: CASSALAGTGELFF. Written as DNA, the CDR3 is TGTGCCAGCAGCGCCCTTGCCGGCACCGGGGAGCTGTTTTTT. The chain uses TRBV9 and TRBJ2-2; D gene uncertain. CDR3 length: 14 amino acids. Per germline, CDR1 SGDLS and CDR2 YYNGEE. Trimming left V 3 bases short and J 4 bases short, with 10 bases between. Variable domain in full (rest from reference TRBV9 and TRBJ2-2): DSGVTQTPKHLITATGQRVTLRCSPRSGDLSVYWYQQSLDQGLQFLIQYYNGEERAKGNILERFSAQQFPDLHSELNLSSLELGDSALYFCASSALAGTGELFFGEGSRLTVL.

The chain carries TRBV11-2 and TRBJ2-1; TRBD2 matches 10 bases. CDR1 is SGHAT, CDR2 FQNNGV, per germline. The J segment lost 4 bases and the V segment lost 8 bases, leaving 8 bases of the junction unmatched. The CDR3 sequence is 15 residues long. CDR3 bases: TGTGCCAGCTCCACTAGCGGGGACATTTACAATGAGCAGTTCTTC. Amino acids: CASSTSGDIYNEQFF.

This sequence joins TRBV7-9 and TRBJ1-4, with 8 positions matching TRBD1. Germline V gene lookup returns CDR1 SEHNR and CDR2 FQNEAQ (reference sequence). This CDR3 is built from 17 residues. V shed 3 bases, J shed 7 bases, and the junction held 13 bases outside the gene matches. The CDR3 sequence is CASSLPGQGLYVEKLFF. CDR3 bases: TGTGCCAGCAGCTTGCCCGGACAGGGTCTTTACGTTGAAAAACTGTTTTTT.

CDR3 loop: CASSLGLPRELFF. The CDR3 DNA sequence: TGCGCCAGCAGCTTGGGACTTCCCCGGGAGCTGTTTTTT. The genes are TRBV5-1 and TRBJ2-2; D not resolved. The CDR3 contains 13 residues. Trimming shortened V by 0 bases and J by 9 bases, and 9 bases separated the two germline ends. CDR1 is SGHRS, CDR2 YFSETQ, per germline. The whole variable domain, remainder taken from reference TRBV5-1 and TRBJ2-2, is KAGVTQTPRYLIKTRGQQVTLSCSPISGHRSVSWYQQTPGQGLQFLFEYFSETQRNKGNFPGRFSGRQFSNSRSEMNVSTLELGDSALYLCASSLGLPRELFFGEGSRLTVL.

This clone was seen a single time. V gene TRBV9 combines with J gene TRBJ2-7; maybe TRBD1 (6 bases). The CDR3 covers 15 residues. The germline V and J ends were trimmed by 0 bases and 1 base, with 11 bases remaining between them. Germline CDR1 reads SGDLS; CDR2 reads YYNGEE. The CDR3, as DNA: TGTGCCAGCAGCGTAGGAGGGGGTGGGTCCTACGAGCAGTACTTC. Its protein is CASSVGGGGSYEQYF.

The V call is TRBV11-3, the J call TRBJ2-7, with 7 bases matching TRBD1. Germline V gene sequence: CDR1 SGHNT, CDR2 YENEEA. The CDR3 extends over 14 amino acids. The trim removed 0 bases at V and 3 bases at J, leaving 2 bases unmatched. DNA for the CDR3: TGTGCCAGCAGCTTAGATAGGGGGCACTACGAGCAGTACTTC. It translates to CASSLDRGHYEQYF. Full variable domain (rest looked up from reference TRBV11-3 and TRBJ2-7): EAGVVQSPRYKIIEKKQPVAFWCNPISGHNTLYWYLQNLGQGPELLIRYENEEAVDDSQLPKDRFSAERLKGVDSTLKIQPAELGDSAVYLCASSLDRGHYEQYFGPGTRLTVT.

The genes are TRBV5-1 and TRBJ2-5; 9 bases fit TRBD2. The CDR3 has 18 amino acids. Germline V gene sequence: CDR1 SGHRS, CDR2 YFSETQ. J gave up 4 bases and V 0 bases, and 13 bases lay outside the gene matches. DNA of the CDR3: TGCGCCAGCAGCTTGGCCATCGCGGGAGGGCTACGGGGAGAGACCCAGTACTTC. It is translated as CASSLAIAGGLRGETQYF.

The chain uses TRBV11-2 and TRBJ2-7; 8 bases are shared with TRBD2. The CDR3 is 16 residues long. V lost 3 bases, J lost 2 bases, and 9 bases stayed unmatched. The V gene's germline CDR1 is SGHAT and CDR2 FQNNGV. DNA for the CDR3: TGTGCCAGCAGCTTCTCCACTAGCGGCTCAACCTACGAGCAGTACTTC. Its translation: CASSFSTSGSTYEQYF.

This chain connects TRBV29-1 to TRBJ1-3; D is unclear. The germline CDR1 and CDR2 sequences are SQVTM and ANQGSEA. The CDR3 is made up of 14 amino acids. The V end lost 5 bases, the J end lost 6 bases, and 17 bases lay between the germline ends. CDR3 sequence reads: CSVSGGGRENTIYF. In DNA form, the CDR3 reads TGCAGCGTTTCCGGCGGAGGGCGTGAAAACACCATATATTTT. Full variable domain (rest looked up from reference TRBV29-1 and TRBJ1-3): SAVISQKPSRDICQRGTSLTIQCQVDSQVTMMFWYRQQPGQSLTLIATANQGSEATYESGFVIDKFPISRPNLTFSTLTVSNMSPEDSSIYLCSVSGGGRENTIYFGEGSWLTVV.

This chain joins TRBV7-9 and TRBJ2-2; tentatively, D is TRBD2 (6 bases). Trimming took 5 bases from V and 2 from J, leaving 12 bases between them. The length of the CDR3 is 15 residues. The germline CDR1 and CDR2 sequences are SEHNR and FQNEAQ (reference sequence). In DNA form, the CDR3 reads TGTGCCAGCAGCCCACCCGGGACTAACACCGGGGAGCTGTTTTTT. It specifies CASSPPGTNTGELFF.

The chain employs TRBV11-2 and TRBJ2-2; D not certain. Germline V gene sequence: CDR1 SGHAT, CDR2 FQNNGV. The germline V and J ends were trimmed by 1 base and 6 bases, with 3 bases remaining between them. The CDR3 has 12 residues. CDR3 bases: TGTGCCAGCAGCTTAGTAGCCGGGGAGCTGTTTTTT. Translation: CASSLVAGELFF.